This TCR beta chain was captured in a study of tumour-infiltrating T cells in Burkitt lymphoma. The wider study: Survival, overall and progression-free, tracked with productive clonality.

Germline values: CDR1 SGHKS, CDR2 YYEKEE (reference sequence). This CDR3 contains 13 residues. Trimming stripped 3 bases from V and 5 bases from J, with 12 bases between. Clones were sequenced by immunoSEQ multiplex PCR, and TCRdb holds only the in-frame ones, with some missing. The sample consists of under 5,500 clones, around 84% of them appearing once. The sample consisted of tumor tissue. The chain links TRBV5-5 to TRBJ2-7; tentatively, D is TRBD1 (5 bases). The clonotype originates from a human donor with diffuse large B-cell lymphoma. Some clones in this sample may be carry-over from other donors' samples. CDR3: CASSWARANEQYF. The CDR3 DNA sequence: TGTGCCAGCAGCTGGGCCAGGGCCAACGAGCAGTACTTC.